The next 19 T cell receptor beta chains were all read from a single sample in a study of blood T cell repertoires in COVID-19 (dated by TCRdb to 2018 to 2020). Library preparation employed the immunoSEQ multiplex PCR assay. TCRdb carries this immuneACCESS record with in-frame sequences only. Its versions omit some clonotypes, under half of them owing to an unresolved V gene in the studies checked, with the rest unexplained. Within this sample are over 50,000 clones, with 65% to 90% of them counted one time only. The top ten clonotypes cover around 9.6% of the sample. Source material: peripheral blood. Receptor source: a human donor in a cohort sampled during active COVID-19.

The CDR3 here is CASSQDLLGLGGNIQYF. CDR3 DNA: TGCGCCAGCAGCCAGGACCTCCTAGGACTGGGGGGAAACATTCAGTACTTC. This chain joins TRBV4-3 and TRBJ2-4, with TRBD2 as a possible D gene (6 bases). Germline-derived CDR1 and CDR2 are LGHNA and YSLEER. The CDR3 extends over 17 amino acids. Trimming pared 3 bases from V and 6 bases from J, leaving 21 bases between.

This chain links TRBV5-6 with TRBJ2-5, with 9 bases that match TRBD2. CDR1 and CDR2 (germline): SGHDT, YYEEEE. The CDR3 is 16 amino acids. J lost 4 bases, V lost 3 bases, and 10 bases had no gene match. The chain's CDR3 is CASSSRRLAGPETQYF. CDR3 bases: TGTGCCAGCAGCTCTCGGCGGCTAGCGGGACCAGAGACCCAGTACTTC.

This clone has a single count. The CDR3 nucleotides read TGTGCCAGCTCACCAGGGACAGGGAAGGTCACCGGGGAGCTGTTTTTT. Translating gives CASSPGTGKVTGELFF. The rearrangement links TRBV18 to TRBJ2-2; 9 nucleotides line up with TRBD1. Germline V lookup: CDR1 KGHSH, CDR2 LQKENI. Trimming cost V 2 bases and J 4 bases; bases outside gene matches: 5. The CDR3 spans 16 residues.

The gene calls are TRBV5-4 and TRBJ2-1; tentatively, D is TRBD2 (6 bases). Trimming removed 5 bases at V and 3 bases at J, with 6 bases between. From germline, CDR1 is SGHNT and CDR2 YYREEE (reference sequence). The CDR3 runs 12 residues. CDR3 coding DNA: TGTGCCAGCAGGACTAGCTACAATGAGCAGTTCTTC. It specifies CASRTSYNEQFF.

This chain uses TRBV18 with TRBJ2-7, with 11 nucleotides matching TRBD1. V lost 3 bases and J lost 6; bases outside the gene matches: 4. The CDR3 consists of 14 residues. Per the germline V gene, CDR1 is KGHSH and CDR2 is LQKENI. CDR3: CASSPGTGGREQYF. CDR3 nucleotide sequence: TGTGCCAGCTCACCCGGGACAGGGGGTCGCGAGCAGTACTTC.

The J gene is TRBJ1-5, the V gene TRBV3-1 (or the pseudogene TRBV3-2); D gene uncertain. Germline V gene lookup returns CDR1 LGHDT and CDR2 YNNKEL (reference sequence). The CDR3 runs 13 residues. The V end lost 4 bases, the J end lost 5 bases, and 9 bases lay between the germline ends. CDR3 protein: CASSPFLDQPQHF. In DNA, the CDR3 is TGTGCCAGCAGCCCCTTTTTAGATCAGCCCCAGCATTTT.

DNA for the CDR3: TGCGCCAGCAGACCAGGGTTTCGCTATGGCTACACCTTC. This codes for CASRPGFRYGYTF. The rearrangement joins TRBV5-1 to TRBJ1-2; possibly TRBD1 for D (5 bases). Germline assignment: CDR1 SGHRS and CDR2 YFSETQ. The CDR3 totals 13 residues. With 5 bases removed from V and 4 bases from J, the gap between germline ends came to 12 bases.

The chain couples TRBV9 to TRBJ2-3; 14 positions match TRBD2. This CDR3 is 16 amino acids long. The germline V gene has CDR1 SGDLS and CDR2 YYNGEE. The junction had 4 bases not matched to a gene; V was cut back by 3 bases and J by 4 bases. Here the CDR3 reads CASSGQTSGRADTQYF. In nucleotides, the CDR3 is TGTGCCAGCAGCGGACAGACTAGCGGGAGGGCAGATACGCAGTATTTT.

This clone appeared a single time. V is TRBV5-1 and J is TRBJ2-5; D is uncertain. The CDR3 is made up of 15 amino acids. Germline lookup yields CDR1 SGHRS and CDR2 YFSETQ. V was cut by 4 bases and J by 2 bases, with 15 bases left in between. The DNA for the CDR3 is TGCGCCAGCAGCCCCGGAGCTCAATCACAAGAGACCCAGTACTTC. This translates into CASSPGAQSQETQYF.

The chain joins TRBV7-2 to TRBJ2-1; TRBD2 agrees at 7 bases. The junction had 16 bases not matched to a gene; V was cut back by 5 bases and J by 6 bases. CDR1 SGHTA and CDR2 FQGNSA come from the germline V gene. The CDR3 has 17 amino acids. Written as DNA, the CDR3 is TGTGCCAGCAGCCGCACCCGGGGAGGGCCTGTAGGCAATGAGCAGTTCTTC. Protein: CASSRTRGGPVGNEQFF.

The chain links TRBV5-4 to TRBJ2-7; 12 nucleotides align to TRBD2. Germline CDR1 and CDR2: SGHNT and YYREEE (reference sequence). V was pared by 0 bases and J by 3 bases, with 1 base of the junction left unmatched. CDR3 size: 15 residues. DNA for the CDR3: TGTGCCAGCAGCTTGGAGACTAGCGGGGGCTACGAGCAGTACTTC. As protein: CASSLETSGGYEQYF.

CDR3 residues: CASSNRQGSGRNEQFF. CDR3 nucleotides: TGTGCCAGCAGTAACCGACAGGGCTCGGGGAGGAATGAGCAGTTCTTC. The chain is built from TRBV28 and TRBJ2-1, with D possibly matching TRBD1 (7 bases). From germline, CDR1 is MDHEN and CDR2 SYDVKM. The CDR3 consists of 16 residues. V was cut by 5 bases and J by 7 bases, with 21 bases left in between.

V is TRBV12-2 and J is TRBJ1-3. TRBV12-2 constitutes a pseudogene. CDR3 length: 16 residues. CDR3 amino acids: CASPQPGGSSGNTIYF. The CDR3 nucleotides are TGTGCAAGTCCTCAACCTGGAGGGAGCTCTGGAAACACCATATATTTT.

The rearrangement links TRBV3-1 (or the pseudogene TRBV3-2) to TRBJ1-5, with D possibly being TRBD1 (5 bases). Germline assignment: CDR1 LGHDT and CDR2 YNNKEL (reference sequence). V lost 1 base and J lost 6, with 10 bases in between. CDR3 length: 14 amino acids. The CDR3 nucleotides read TGTGCCAGCAGCCAAGTCCAGGGCGGTCAGCCCCAGCATTTT. It translates to CASSQVQGGQPQHF.

The chain recombines TRBV28 with TRBJ2-7, with a possible D match to TRBD2 (7 bases). Germline values: CDR1 MDHEN, CDR2 SYDVKM. This CDR3 is 13 amino acids long. Trimming shortened V by 6 bases and J by 0 bases, and 9 bases separated the two germline ends. The CDR3 region is CASRAGHSYEQYF. The CDR3 coding sequence is TGTGCCAGCAGAGCGGGACACTCCTACGAGCAGTACTTC.

This sequence joins TRBV3-1 (or the pseudogene TRBV3-2) and TRBJ2-7; 9 positions match TRBD2. J lost 4 bases, V lost 2 bases, and 6 bases had no gene match. This CDR3 is 15 amino acids long. Germline V CDR1 and CDR2: LGHDT, YNNKEL (reference sequence). CDR3: CASSQRRLAEYEQYF. The DNA for the CDR3 is TGTGCCAGCAGCCAAAGGAGACTAGCGGAATACGAGCAGTACTTC.

The V gene is TRBV19, the J gene TRBJ1-5, with D perhaps TRBD1 (5 bases). Germline lookup yields CDR1 LNHDA and CDR2 SQIVND (reference sequence). V lost 6 bases and J lost 3, with 12 bases in between. This CDR3 is 14 amino acids long. CDR3 DNA sequence: TGTGCCAGTAGGGCGGGGGAAGTCAATCAGCCCCAGCATTTT. This translates into CASRAGEVNQPQHF.

This chain connects TRBV28 to TRBJ1-5; tentatively, D is TRBD1 (6 bases). Looked up from germline, CDR1 is MDHEN and CDR2 is SYDVKM. Trimming pared 2 bases from V and 6 bases from J, leaving 14 bases between. There are 15 residues in the CDR3. This CDR3 is CASSLEGGVGQPQHF. DNA for the CDR3: TGTGCCAGCAGTTTAGAAGGGGGTGTGGGTCAGCCCCAGCATTTT.

The chain has TRBV27 and TRBJ2-6; 7 bases match TRBD2. The CDR3 contains 16 residues. The junction had 2 bases not matched to a gene; V was cut back by 2 bases and J by 1 base. Germline V CDR1 and CDR2: MNHEY, SMNVEV (reference sequence). The CDR3 nucleotides read TGTGCCAGCAGTTTAGAAGCGGGGTCTGGGGCCAACGTCCTGACTTTC. Translating it yields CASSLEAGSGANVLTF.